This TCR beta chain was sequenced for a study of T-cell memory formation after mild COVID-19. Study at large: TCR clusters were largely donor specific. Study outcomes and limitations: Balance between CD4 and CD8 was seen in clones contracting day 15 to 85, and a CD4+ lean was seen in later expanders.

CDR1 SQVTM and CDR2 ANQGSEA come from the germline V gene. This CDR3 comprises 13 residues. Between the trimmed V and J ends, which lost 6 bases and 1 base, there was a span of 11 bases. TCR alpha and TCR beta cDNA libraries with sample barcodes and UMIs came from 5'RACE using constant-segment primers. TCRdb reprocessed the 5' RACE reads via MiXCR and lists one record per CDR3 protein. There are some 190,000 distinct CDR3 sequences in the sample; 15% to 20% occur only once, and just over 2% lies in the top ten. This clonotype turned up a few times. Its antigen is unidentified. This rearrangement joins TRBV29-1 to TRBJ2-3; D is possibly TRBD1 or TRBD2 (5 bases each). The clonotype was recovered from an adult woman who had mild COVID-19 (a few samples of this study predate the infection). Cell type and time point are not known. The sequenced sample was PBMCs or a T cell subset sorted from them (not recorded which). The CDR3 is CSVRDPRTDTQYF. The CDR3 DNA reads as TGCAGCGTAAGGGACCCTCGCACAGATACGCAGTATTTT.